The T cell receptor (beta chain) described here comes from a study of blood T cell repertoires in COVID-19. Looking at the study overall: PBMCs, B-cell-depleted T cells, or T cells were the source of the cDNA or gDNA that made up the material.

Method: immunoSEQ multiplex PCR; TCRdb's copy keeps in-frame clones and lacks some. Of 100,000 to 150,000 clones in the sample, approximately 88% are singletons; the top ten hold over 9%. Trimming removed 4 bases from V and 10 bases from J; junction bases left unmatched: 16. Germline loops: CDR1 SGHRS, CDR2 YFSETQ. The CDR3 length is 15 residues. The sequenced sample was peripheral blood. The genes are TRBV5-1 and TRBJ1-1; 7 positions match TRBD1. The TCR was taken from a man aged 50 to 59 with acute or convalescent COVID-19. The chain's CDR3 is CASSPTGFGSESAFF. The CDR3 bases are TGCGCCAGCAGCCCGACAGGGTTTGGGTCAGAATCAGCTTTCTTT.